This TCR beta chain was retrieved from a study of vaccination and CD4 T cells after COVID-19. The CDR3 contains 15 residues. Per the germline V gene, CDR1 is SEHNR and CDR2 is FQNEAQ (reference sequence). Trimming took 7 bases from V and 1 from J; bases not matched to a gene: 8. The study sequenced cultured CD4+ T cell DNA using the Oncomine TCR Beta short-read assay. TCRdb re-derived calls from the PCR reads in MiXCR, one entry per CDR3 protein. The sample consists of several thousand distinct CDR3 sequences, approximately 70% of them appearing once. Comment on this clonotype: Its antigen is still unknown.

Indicated treatment: roughly ten-day PBMC culture with coronavirus spike peptide pools or control peptides (ViraFEST assay). According to the study, CD4+ T cells from the unexposed donor were gathered ahead of the COVID-19 pandemic (2011-2018). Antigen-specific T cells were expanded with peptide pools by ViraFEST, and TCRs were then sequenced. This receptor was obtained from a human donor in good health. Source material: CD4+ T cells from blood, cultured in vitro. The gene calls are TRBV7-9 and TRBJ1-1; 8 nucleotides line up with TRBD1. This CDR3 reads CASIPGDRRNTEAFF. Written as DNA, the CDR3 is TGTGCCAGCATCCCGGGGGACAGGCGGAACACTGAAGCTTTCTTT.